These 28 T cell receptor beta chains were sequenced from one sample in a study of identical twins. Using its own MiXCR run on the 5' RACE reads, TCRdb lists one record per CDR3 protein. There are fewer than 650,000 distinct CDR3 sequences in the sample; roughly 6.6% occur only once, and 1.6% lies in the top ten. The data also belong to a second study, concerning yellow fever vaccine responses in identical twins.

Sequencing was done on a sample of PBMCs. These receptors were taken from a woman aged 18-29 years in good health.

There are a few counts of this clonotype. This rearrangement joins TRBV24-1 to TRBJ2-1; the match to TRBD2 covers 10 bases. The trim removed 4 bases at V and 14 bases at J, leaving 10 bases unmatched. Germline values: CDR1 KGHDR, CDR2 SFDVKD. The length of the CDR3 is 14 residues. The chain's CDR3 is CATSDNGLADQKFF. DNA for the CDR3: TGTGCCACCAGTGACAATGGACTAGCGGACCAGAAGTTCTTC.

This clonotype has at least ten counts. The chain has TRBV12-3 or TRBV12-4 and TRBJ2-3, with D perhaps assigned TRBD1 or TRBD2 (5 bases each). Trimming took 5 bases from V and 2 from J, leaving 8 bases between them. The length of the CDR3 is 13 residues. The CDR3 bases are TGTGCCAGCAGTCGGGACCCCACAGATACGCAGTATTTT. It translates to CASSRDPTDTQYF.

CDR3 sequence (DNA): TGCGCCAGCAGTCAATCAGATCTGGCCAACAATGAGCAGTTCTTC. This sequence encodes CASSQSDLANNEQFF. The chain joins TRBV23-1 to TRBJ2-1; D uncertain. TRBV23-1 is labeled an ORF, and its function is uncertain. The germline V and J ends were trimmed by 0 bases and 5 bases, with 11 bases remaining between them. This CDR3 is built from 15 residues.

The CDR3 bases are TGTGCCAGCAGTGTCGTGGGTCGGGAGCAGTTCTTC. This codes for CASSVVGREQFF. The rearrangement joins TRBV2 to TRBJ2-1; unclear D gene. With 4 bases removed from V and 10 bases from J, the gap between germline ends came to 11 bases. Germline loops: CDR1 SNHLY, CDR2 FYNNEI. This CDR3 spans 12 amino acids.

Many counts were recorded for this clonotype. This chain connects TRBV14 to TRBJ2-7; D gene uncertain. The CDR3 length is 12 residues. Germline lookup yields CDR1 SGHDN and CDR2 FVKESK. V lost 2 bases, J lost 1 base, and 3 bases lay in between. In nucleotides, the CDR3 is TGTGCCAGCAGCCAACAGTCCTACGAGCAGTACGTC. It encodes CASSQQSYEQYV.

The chain joins TRBV11-2 to TRBJ2-2; D not resolved. The length of the CDR3 is 15 residues. V was pared by 1 base and J by 0 bases, with 6 bases between. CDR1 is SGHAT, CDR2 FQNNGV, per germline. DNA of the CDR3: TGTGCCAGCAGCTTAGCGGTCGCGAACACCGGGGAGCTGTTTTTT. Protein product: CASSLAVANTGELFF.

Only a few counts were recorded for this clonotype. The CDR3 region has the DNA TGTGCCACCAGCAGAGATAAAGGGTCGGGGGAGCTGTTTTTT. It codes for CATSRDKGSGELFF. The genes are TRBV15 and TRBJ2-2; no reliable D call. CDR1 and CDR2 from the germline V gene are LNHNV and YYDKDF (reference sequence). Trimming pared 0 bases from V and 8 bases from J, leaving 10 bases between. The CDR3 contains 14 residues.

This clonotype was recorded a few times. This chain links TRBV7-8 with TRBJ2-1; 7 positions match TRBD1. The V segment lost 3 bases and the J segment 2 bases; nucleotides outside the gene matches: 10. There are 17 residues in the CDR3. CDR1 and CDR2 (germline): SGHVS, FQNEAQ. The DNA for the CDR3 is TGTGCCAGCAGCTTCCTAGGGGGCCTTGGCACCTACAATGAGCAGTTCTTC. Translation: CASSFLGGLGTYNEQFF.

This clonotype showed up many times. The chain joins TRBV12-3 or TRBV12-4 to TRBJ2-1, with D uncertain. CDR3 length: 14 amino acids. Trimming pared 0 bases from V and 6 bases from J, leaving 9 bases between. CDR3 DNA: TGTGCCAGCAGTTTAGCGGGAAGCAGCAATGAGCAGTTCTTC. Translated, it gives CASSLAGSSNEQFF.

In its sample, this clonotype was seen many times. The rearrangement links TRBV20-1 to TRBJ1-6; D is perhaps TRBD1 (5 bases). Germline lookup yields CDR1 DFQATT and CDR2 SNEGSKA (reference sequence). V was pared by 3 bases and J by 10 bases, with 16 bases between. This CDR3 has 14 amino acids. CDR3 sequence (DNA): TGCAGTGCTAGGGGGGGTCCCTTAGGATCACCCCTCCACTTT. Translation gives CSARGGPLGSPLHF.

The V gene is TRBV11-2, the J gene TRBJ1-2; D is unresolved. The CDR3 is 13 amino acids. CDR1 is SGHAT and CDR2 is FQNNGV in the germline V gene. V lost 7 bases and J lost 3, with 12 bases in between. CDR3 amino acids: CASNLGEYYGYTF. Here the CDR3 DNA reads TGTGCCAGCAACCTCGGGGAATACTATGGCTACACCTTC.

About this clonotype itself: The junction does not match germline at one end; this may be a read error. The chain couples TRBV20-1 to TRBJ2-1; 12 bases are a match to TRBD2. This CDR3 spans 17 amino acids. CDR1 is DFQATT and CDR2 is SNEGSKA in the germline V gene (reference sequence). The CDR3 DNA sequence: TGCAGCGCTAGAGATCACCTAGCGGGAGGGGGCCTCAATGAGCAGTTCTTC. It is translated as CSARDHLAGGGLNEQFF.

The chain links TRBV2 to TRBJ2-7, with TRBD2 matching over 12 bases. There are 14 residues in the CDR3. CDR1 and CDR2 (germline): SNHLY, FYNNEI. Trimming took 6 bases from V and 4 from J; bases not matched to a gene: 4. CDR3 loop: CASSVLAGGYEQYF. The DNA for the CDR3 is TGTGCCAGCAGCGTGCTAGCGGGAGGGTACGAGCAGTACTTC.

This clonotype showed up many times. V is TRBV9 and J is TRBJ2-1; D gene unclear. Germline loops: CDR1 SGDLS, CDR2 YYNGEE. Trimming shortened V by 4 bases and J by 0 bases, and 8 bases separated the two germline ends. The CDR3 length is 14 residues. The CDR3 DNA follows: TGTGCCAGCAGCCCGGGTCCCTCCTACAATGAGCAGTTCTTC. As protein: CASSPGPSYNEQFF.

This clonotype has a count of ten or more. This chain uses TRBV5-1 with TRBJ1-4; D unresolved. CDR3 length: 15 amino acids. Trimming took off 3 bases at V and 2 bases at J, with 11 bases between the two ends. Germline CDR1 and CDR2: SGHRS and YFSETQ. The CDR3 spells CASSSLGGTNEKLFF. The CDR3 nucleotides read TGCGCCAGCAGCTCCCTCGGCGGGACTAATGAAAAACTGTTTTTT.

This clonotype was counted only a few times. J is TRBJ2-1 and V is TRBV5-1, with D tentatively TRBD1 or TRBD2 (5 bases each). The germline CDR1 and CDR2 sequences are SGHRS and YFSETQ. Deletions cut 4 bases from V and 6 bases from J, with 11 bases between. CDR3 length: 13 amino acids. CDR3 amino acids: CASSPGPLNEQFF. The CDR3 DNA is TGCGCCAGCAGCCCGGGACCTCTCAATGAGCAGTTCTTC.

This clonotype was seen more than once but under ten times. V gene TRBV20-1 combines with J gene TRBJ2-5; 8 nucleotides align to TRBD1. Losses at the gene ends were 6 bases for V and 5 bases for J; bases not matched to a gene: 14. The CDR3 runs 15 residues. Germline-derived CDR1 and CDR2 are DFQATT and SNEGSKA (reference sequence). CDR3 DNA sequence: TGCAGTGCCCGTGACTCGACAGGGGCCGGGGAGACCCAGTACTTC. Translated, it gives CSARDSTGAGETQYF.

This clonotype was picked up many times. The chain combines TRBV12-3 or TRBV12-4 with TRBJ2-3, with D perhaps TRBD2 (6 bases). The V and J ends lost 10 bases and 4 bases respectively, with 18 bases between them. The CDR3 is made up of 14 amino acids. CDR3 loop: CATGGASRADTQYF. CDR3 sequence (DNA): TGTGCCACAGGAGGGGCGAGTAGGGCAGATACGCAGTATTTT.

The J gene is TRBJ2-2, the V gene TRBV5-5; 9 bases agree with TRBD1. The germline CDR1 and CDR2 sequences are SGHKS and YYEKEE (reference sequence). V lost 4 bases, J lost 4 bases, and 5 bases stayed unmatched. This CDR3 spans 15 amino acids. CDR3 bases: TGTGCCAGCAGCGTACAGGGGGCAGGCACCGGGGAGCTGTTTTTT. Its protein is CASSVQGAGTGELFF.

As to this clonotype: A much bigger clone sits one base away, suggesting this may be a read error. CDR3 in amino acids: CASSPGLAESWSYNEQLF. The CDR3 coding sequence is TGCGCCAGCAGCCCTGGACTAGCGGAATCGTGGTCCTACAATGAGCAGTTATTC. The J gene is TRBJ2-1, the V gene TRBV5-1; 10 bases fit TRBD2. The germline V gene encodes CDR1 SGHRS and CDR2 YFSETQ. The CDR3 totals 18 residues.

This clonotype was counted ten times or more. This chain links TRBV20-1 with TRBJ2-7, with TRBD2 as a possible D gene (6 bases). The CDR3 contains 14 residues. V lost 3 bases and J lost 1, with 13 bases in between. From germline, CDR1 is DFQATT and CDR2 SNEGSKA (reference sequence). CDR3 sequence reads: CSASEGGESYEQYF. The CDR3 nucleotides are TGCAGTGCTAGTGAGGGCGGGGAGTCCTACGAGCAGTACTTC.

This rearrangement joins TRBV5-1 to TRBJ1-2; D is possibly TRBD1 (5 bases). CDR3 length: 15 residues. The germline V gene encodes CDR1 SGHRS and CDR2 YFSETQ. Trimming cost V 7 bases and J 8 bases, with 24 bases left between them. The CDR3 loop is CASGIEDTRMGGYTF. CDR3 in DNA: TGCGCCAGCGGGATAGAGGACACGCGAATGGGGGGCTACACCTTC. The complete variable domain, with remaining parts taken from reference TRBV5-1 and TRBJ1-2, reads KAGVTQTPRYLIKTRGQQVTLSCSPISGHRSVSWYQQTPGQGLQFLFEYFSETQRNKGNFPGRFSGRQFSNSRSEMNVSTLELGDSALYLCASGIEDTRMGGYTFGSGTRLTVV.

This clonotype was detected a few times. The chain carries TRBV29-1 and TRBJ2-1; D remains unclear. The V end was cut by 3 bases, the J end by 6 bases, with 12 bases between. Germline CDR1 reads SQVTM; CDR2 reads ANQGSEA. The CDR3 has 13 amino acids. In DNA form, the CDR3 reads TGCAGCGTTGACGGGCAGGTAGGCAATGAGCAGTTCTTC. Amino acid sequence: CSVDGQVGNEQFF.

This clonotype showed up many times. The J gene is TRBJ2-2, the V gene TRBV19, with TRBD2 as a possible D gene (5 bases). The CDR3 consists of 14 residues. Trimming removed 4 bases from V and 6 bases from J, with 12 bases in between. Germline V gives CDR1 LNHDA, CDR2 SQIVND (reference sequence). In nucleotides, the CDR3 is TGTGCCAGTAGTACGACTGGAGGTGCCGGGGAGCTGTTTTTT. Its protein is CASSTTGGAGELFF.

This rearrangement joins TRBV7-8 to TRBJ1-4; tentatively, D is TRBD1 (6 bases). Germline values: CDR1 SGHVS, CDR2 FQNEAQ. This CDR3 has 14 residues. V gave up 5 bases and J gave up 5 bases, with 12 bases separating them. CDR3 sequence: CASSRGGRNEKLFF. Here the CDR3 DNA reads TGTGCCAGCAGCCGCGGGGGGCGGAATGAAAAACTGTTTTTT.

This clonotype has more than one count but fewer than ten. The rearrangement uses TRBV11-2 and TRBJ1-1; D gene ambiguous. Germline lookup yields CDR1 SGHAT and CDR2 FQNNGV. Between the trimmed V and J ends, which lost 4 bases and 0 bases, there was a span of 12 bases. The CDR3 totals 15 residues. The CDR3 nucleotides read TGTGCCAGCAGCTCCGAGGTTCGGTTGAACACTGAAGCTTTCTTT. Residues: CASSSEVRLNTEAFF. The full variable domain, in which reference TRBV11-2 and TRBJ1-1 provide the parts outside the CDR3, is EAGVAQSPRYKIIEKRQSVAFWCNPISGHATLYWYQQILGQGPKLLIQFQNNGVVDDSQLPKDRFSAERLKGVDSTLKIQPAKLEDSAVYLCASSSEVRLNTEAFFGQGTRLTVV.

This clonotype turned up a few times. The chain links TRBV27 to TRBJ2-2; D is undetermined. V was trimmed by 3 bases and J by 7 bases, leaving 12 bases between them. This CDR3 has 14 amino acids. CDR1 and CDR2 (germline): MNHEY, SMNVEV (reference sequence). This chain's CDR3 is CASSLQGRGGELFF. CDR3 DNA sequence: TGTGCCAGCAGTTTGCAAGGAAGAGGCGGGGAGCTGTTTTTT.

This chain joins TRBV9 and TRBJ2-3; D remains ambiguous. The V gene's germline CDR1 is SGDLS and CDR2 YYNGEE. The CDR3 runs 14 residues. V was cut by 0 bases and J by 2 bases, with 7 bases left in between. The CDR3 bases are TGTGCCAGCAGCGTAGAAGGTACCACAGATACGCAGTATTTT. This codes for CASSVEGTTDTQYF.